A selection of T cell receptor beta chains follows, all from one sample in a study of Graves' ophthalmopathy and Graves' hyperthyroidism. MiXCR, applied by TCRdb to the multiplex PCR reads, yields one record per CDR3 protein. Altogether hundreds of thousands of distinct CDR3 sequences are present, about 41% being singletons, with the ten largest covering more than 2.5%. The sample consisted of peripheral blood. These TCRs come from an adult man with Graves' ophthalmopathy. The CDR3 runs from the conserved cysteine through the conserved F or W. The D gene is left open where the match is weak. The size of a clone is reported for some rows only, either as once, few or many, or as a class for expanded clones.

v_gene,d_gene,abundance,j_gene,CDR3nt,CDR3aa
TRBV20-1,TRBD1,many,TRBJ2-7,TGCAGTGCCAACAGGGGGCGCGAGCAGTACTTC,CSANRGREQYF
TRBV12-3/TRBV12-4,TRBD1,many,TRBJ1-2,TGTGCCAGCAGTTTAGACCGGACAGGGTATGGCTACACCTTC,CASSLDRTGYGYTF
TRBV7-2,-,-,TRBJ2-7,TGTGCCAGCAGCTTTTGGGGAAATGAGCGGTACTTC,CASSFWGNERYF
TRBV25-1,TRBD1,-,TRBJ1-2,TGTGCCAGCAGTGCTTGGGACAGGATGAACTATGGCTACACCTTC,CASSAWDRMNYGYTF
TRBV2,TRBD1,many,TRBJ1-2,TGTGCCAGCAGTGATCCGGGACAGTCAGCCTATGGCTACACCTTC,CASSDPGQSAYGYTF
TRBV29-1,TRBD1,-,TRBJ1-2,TGCAGCGTTGCAGGGGGCGGAGGCTACACCTTC,CSVAGGGGYTF
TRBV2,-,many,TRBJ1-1,TGTGCCAGCACGCGGGCGGGGAACACTGAAGCTTTCTTT,CASTRAGNTEAFF
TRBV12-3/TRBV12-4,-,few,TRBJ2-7,TGTGCCAGCAAGGGGGAGGGGTCCTACGAGCAGCACTTC,CASKGEGSYEQHF
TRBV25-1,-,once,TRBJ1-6,TGTGCCAGCAGTGAAGGGGGCGCGGGTTCACCCCTCCACTTT,CASSEGGAGSPLHF
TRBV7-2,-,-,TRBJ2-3,TGTGCCAGCAGGGCACAGTCTGGAGATACGCAGTATTTT,CASRAQSGDTQYF
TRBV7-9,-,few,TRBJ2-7,TGTGCCAGCAGCTTAAGAGAGCACGAGCAGTACTTC,CASSLREHEQYF
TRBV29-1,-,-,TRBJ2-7,TGCAGCGTCGGTACAGGACGATACTACGAGCAGTACTTC,CSVGTGRYYEQYF
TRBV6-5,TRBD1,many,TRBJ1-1,TGTGCCAGCAGTCCACAGGGGGAATGGGGTGAAGCTTTCTTT,CASSPQGEWGEAFF
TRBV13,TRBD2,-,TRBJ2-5,TGTGCCAGCAGCCGGGGGACTAGCGCTAAAGAGACCCAGTACTTC,CASSRGTSAKETQYF
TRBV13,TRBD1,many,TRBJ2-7,TGTGCCAGCAGCCCGCGGGACAGGGGGCGAGACGAGCAGTACTTC,CASSPRDRGRDEQYF
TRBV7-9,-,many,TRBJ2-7,TGCGCCAGCAGCCCCCCCCCGGGCGAGCAGTACTTC,CASSPPPGEQYF
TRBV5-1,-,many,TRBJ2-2,TGCGCCAGCAGCTTGCGAGGGGAAGGCGGGGAGCTGTTTTTT,CASSLRGEGGELFF
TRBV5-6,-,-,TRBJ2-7,TGTGCCAGCAGCCCCCGTAGGGGATGGTACGAGCAGTACTTC,CASSPRRGWYEQYF
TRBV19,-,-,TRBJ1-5,TGTGCCAGCGGGGATGGGGGGGTCAATCAGCCCCAGCATTTT,CASGDGGVNQPQHF
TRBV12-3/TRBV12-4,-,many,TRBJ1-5,TGTGCCAGCAGGGAGAGCAATCAGCCCCAGCATTTT,CASRESNQPQHF
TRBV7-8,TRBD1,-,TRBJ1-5,TGTGCCAGCAGCGGAGGAGGGACAGGGGGCTCTCAGCCCCAGCATTTT,CASSGGGTGGSQPQHF
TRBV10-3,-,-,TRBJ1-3,TGTGCCATCAAGGAGACAGTCCGAAACACCATATATTTT,CAIKETVRNTIYF
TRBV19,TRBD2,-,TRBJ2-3,TGTGCCAGTAGTGTTACTAGCGGGACAGATACGCAGTATTTT,CASSVTSGTDTQYF
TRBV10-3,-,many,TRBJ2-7,TGTGCCATCAGTGAGATCCCTTACGTCCACGAGCAGTACTTC,CAISEIPYVHEQYF
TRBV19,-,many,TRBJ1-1,TGTGCCAGTAGTATAGATCGACAGCTCATGAACACTGAAGCTTTCTTT,CASSIDRQLMNTEAFF
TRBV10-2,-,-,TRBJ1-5,TGCGCCAGCACCCCGGACGGGGCTAGCAATCAGCCCCAGCATTTT,CASTPDGASNQPQHF
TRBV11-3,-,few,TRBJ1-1,TGTGCCAGCAGCTTAGGGGACGGGAACACTGAAGCTTTCTTT,CASSLGDGNTEAFF
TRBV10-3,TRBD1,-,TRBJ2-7,TGTGCCAGCGAGGGACAGGGCAGGCGCGAGCAGTACTTC,CASEGQGRREQYF
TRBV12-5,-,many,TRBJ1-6,TGTGCTAGTCCTAGGGCAGGCGTGGGGTCACCCCTCCACTTT,CASPRAGVGSPLHF
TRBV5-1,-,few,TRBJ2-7,TGCGCCAGCAGCTGGGGGTCCCGCTACGAGCAGTACTTC,CASSWGSRYEQYF
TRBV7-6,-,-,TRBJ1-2,TGTGCCAGCAGCTTAGGGGCAGGACTTTCTCATGGCTACACCTTC,CASSLGAGLSHGYTF
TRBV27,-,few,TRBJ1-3,TGTGCCAGCAGGGGGATCCTGGAACACACCATATATTTT,CASRGILEHTIYF
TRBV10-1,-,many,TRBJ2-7,TGCGCCAGCAGGCCCTTACTCCGGGGGAGCGAGCAGTACTTC,CASRPLLRGSEQYF
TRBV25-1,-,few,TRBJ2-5,TGTGCCAGCAGTTTACTCCGGGCCGGAGAGACCCAGTACTTC,CASSLLRAGETQYF
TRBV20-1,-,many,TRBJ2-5,TGCAGTGCTAGAGATCCACAGGCGTACCAAGAGACCCAGTACTTC,CSARDPQAYQETQYF
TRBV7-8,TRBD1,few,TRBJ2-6,TGTGCCAGCAGCTTCGTAGGGGGCTATGGGGCCAACGTCCTGACTTTC,CASSFVGGYGANVLTF
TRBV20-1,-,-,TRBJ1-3,TGCAGTGCTAGCCTCGCGGGAGGGCTGCGGAACACCATATATTTT,CSASLAGGLRNTIYF
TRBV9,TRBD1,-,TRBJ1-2,TGTGCCAGCAGCGGAAATGACAGGGATAACTATGGCTACACCTTC,CASSGNDRDNYGYTF
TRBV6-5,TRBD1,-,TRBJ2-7,TGTGCCAGCAGACGGGACAGGGACCTTTACGAGCAGTACTTC,CASRRDRDLYEQYF
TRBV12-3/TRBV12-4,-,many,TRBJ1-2,TGTGCCAGCAGTTTCACTGCGGAAGGCTACACCTTC,CASSFTAEGYTF
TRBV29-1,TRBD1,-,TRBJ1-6,TGCAGCTTCTACCTCGGCCGGACAGGGAGTAATTCACCCCTCCACTTT,CSFYLGRTGSNSPLHF
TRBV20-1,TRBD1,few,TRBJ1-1,TGCAGTGCTACCCGAGAGGACAGGGGGCCACATCGGGGGACTGAAGCTTTCTTT,CSATREDRGPHRGTEAFF
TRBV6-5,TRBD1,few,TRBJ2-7,TGTGCCAGCAGTCCCACAGGGGGATCAGCCTACGAGCAGTACTTC,CASSPTGGSAYEQYF
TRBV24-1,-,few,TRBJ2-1,TGTGCCACCAACGCGCGTTTGGGCAATGAGCAGTTCTTC,CATNARLGNEQFF
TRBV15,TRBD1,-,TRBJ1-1,TGTGCCACCAGCAGCTCCGGGACAGGGTGGGACACTGAAGCTTTCTTT,CATSSSGTGWDTEAFF
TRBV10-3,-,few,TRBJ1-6,TGTGCCATCAGTGAGCGAGGTCAGAATTCACCCCTCCACTTT,CAISERGQNSPLHF
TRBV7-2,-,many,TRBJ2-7,TGTGCCAGCAGCTTTCGATTCGGGACTCCTACATCCTACGAGCAGTACTTC,CASSFRFGTPTSYEQYF
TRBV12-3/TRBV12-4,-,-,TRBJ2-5,TGTGCCAGCAGACCCGGACTTTCCCAAGAGACCCAGTACTTC,CASRPGLSQETQYF
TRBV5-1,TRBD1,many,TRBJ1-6,TGCGCCAGCAGCTTGACCGGACAGGGCCGACGTAATTCACCCCTCCACTTT,CASSLTGQGRRNSPLHF
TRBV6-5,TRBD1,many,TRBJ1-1,TGTGCCAGCAATCGACAGGGGGCCTCGGTCGCTGAAGCTTTCTTT,CASNRQGASVAEAFF
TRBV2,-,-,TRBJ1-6,TGTGCCAGCAGTGGGACGGACTACACACCCCTCCGCTTT,CASSGTDYTPLRF
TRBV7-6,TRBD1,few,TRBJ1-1,TGTGCCAGCAGTTACTCGGACAGGCCGCACACGAACACTGAAGCTTTCTTT,CASSYSDRPHTNTEAFF
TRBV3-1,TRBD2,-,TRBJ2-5,TGTGCCAGCAGCCAAGACAGTGATAGCGGGAGAACCCAGTACTTC,CASSQDSDSGRTQYF
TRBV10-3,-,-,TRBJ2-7,TGTGCCAGCAGTGAAGCGGTTGACAGTACAATCTACGAGCAGTACTTC,CASSEAVDSTIYEQYF
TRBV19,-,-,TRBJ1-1,TGTGCCAGTAGTATGGGCCCCCTAATAACTGAAGCTTTCTTT,CASSMGPLITEAFF
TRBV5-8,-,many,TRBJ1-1,TGTGCCAGCAGCCGCGGGTGGAACACTGAAGCTTTCTTT,CASSRGWNTEAFF
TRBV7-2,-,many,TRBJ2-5,TGTGCCAGCAGCCTCCCGGCTGGTCCGGGGGAGACCCAGTACTTC,CASSLPAGPGETQYF
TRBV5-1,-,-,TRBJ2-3,TGCGCCAGCAGCCCCCGGACAACCCGCACAGATACGCAGTATTTT,CASSPRTTRTDTQYF
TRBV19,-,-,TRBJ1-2,TGTGCCAGTAGCGCCGGACAGTTGAACCTCTACACCTTC,CASSAGQLNLYTF
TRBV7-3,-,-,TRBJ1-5,TGCGCCAGCAGCTGGGGGGACGGGGGGTCTCAGCCCCAGCATTTT,CASSWGDGGSQPQHF